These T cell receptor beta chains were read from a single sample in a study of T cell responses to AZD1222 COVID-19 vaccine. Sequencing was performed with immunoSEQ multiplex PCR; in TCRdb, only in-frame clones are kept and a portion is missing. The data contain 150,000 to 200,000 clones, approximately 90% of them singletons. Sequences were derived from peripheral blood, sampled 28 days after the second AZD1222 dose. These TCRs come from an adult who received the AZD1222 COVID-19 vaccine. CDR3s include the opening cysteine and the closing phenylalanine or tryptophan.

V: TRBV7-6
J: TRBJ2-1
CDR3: CASSAPGGRALNEQFF

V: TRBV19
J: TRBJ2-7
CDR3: CASSDRPGPYEQYF

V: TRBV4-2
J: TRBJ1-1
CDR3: CASSQDFLMKNTEAFF

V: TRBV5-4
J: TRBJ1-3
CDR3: CASSLRGGNSDTIYF

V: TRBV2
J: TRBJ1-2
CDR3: CASGGEGGLDGYTF

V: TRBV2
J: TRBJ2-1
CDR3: CASSEPDLNEQFF

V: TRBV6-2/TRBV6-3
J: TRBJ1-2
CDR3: CASSYTAFNYGYTF

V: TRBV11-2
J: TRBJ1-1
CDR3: CASPLLDTEAFF

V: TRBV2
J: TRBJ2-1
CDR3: CASRGQDDEQFF

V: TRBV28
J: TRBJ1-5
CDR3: CASSSEFRGNQPQHF

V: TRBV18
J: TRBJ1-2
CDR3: CASSPGRSNYGYTF

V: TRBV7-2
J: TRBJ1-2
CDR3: CASSWDRGVYTF

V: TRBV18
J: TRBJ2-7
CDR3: CASSPQTDEQYF

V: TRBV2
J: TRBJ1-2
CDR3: CASVNGGADGYTF

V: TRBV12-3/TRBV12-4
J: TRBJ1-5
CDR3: CASSLGQPQHF

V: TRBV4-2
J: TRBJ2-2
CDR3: CASSQVSGKNTGELFF

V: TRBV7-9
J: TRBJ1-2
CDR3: CASSLMERHGYTF

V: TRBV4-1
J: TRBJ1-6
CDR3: CASSQDGGPYNSPLHF

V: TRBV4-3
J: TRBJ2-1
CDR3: CASSRGPGNEQFF

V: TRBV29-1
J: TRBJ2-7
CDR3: CSVGETGAYEQYF

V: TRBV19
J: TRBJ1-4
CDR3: CASSIWGQGATNEKLFF

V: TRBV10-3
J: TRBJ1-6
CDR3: CAISERGLGNSPLHF

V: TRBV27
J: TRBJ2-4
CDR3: CASSDRGGRDIQYF

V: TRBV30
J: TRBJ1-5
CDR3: CAWSAGEAQPQHF

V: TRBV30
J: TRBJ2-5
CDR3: CAWSAPQGLETQYF

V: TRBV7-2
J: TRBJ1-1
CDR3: CASSLGRPVEAFF

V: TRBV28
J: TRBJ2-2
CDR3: CASSPPGTIGTGELFF

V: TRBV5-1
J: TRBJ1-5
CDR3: CASSPWGDSNQPQHF

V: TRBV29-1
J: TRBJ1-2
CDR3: CSVNDRANYGYTF

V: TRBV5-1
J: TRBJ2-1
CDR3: CASSPGLAGGPSRYNEQFF

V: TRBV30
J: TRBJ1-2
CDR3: CAWSVLANYGYTF

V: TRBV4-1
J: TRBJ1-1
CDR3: CASSQVQANTEAFF

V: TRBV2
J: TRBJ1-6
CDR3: CASRSRKGSVTSPLHF

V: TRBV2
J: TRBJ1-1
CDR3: CASSGDRGGSEAFF

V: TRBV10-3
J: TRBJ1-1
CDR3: CAISEPTGDTEAFF

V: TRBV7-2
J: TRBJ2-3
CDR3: CASSPHRGEDTQYF

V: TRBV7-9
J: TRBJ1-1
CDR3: CASEDRNTEAFF

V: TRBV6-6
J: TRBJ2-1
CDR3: CASSYSRRGSYNEQFF

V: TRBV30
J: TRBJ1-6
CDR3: CAWRMFESPLHF

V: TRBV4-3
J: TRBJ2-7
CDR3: CASSHGQETDEQYF

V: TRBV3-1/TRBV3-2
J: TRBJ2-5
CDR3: CASSGYGYDETQYF

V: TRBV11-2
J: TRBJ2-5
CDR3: CATSGLAGIRVGETQYF